A selection of T cell receptor beta chains follows, all from one sample in a study of blood T cells in healthy people across ages. In TCRdb, the 5' RACE reads were re-called with MiXCR into one record per CDR3 protein. The sample lists 650,000 to 800,000 distinct CDR3 sequences, 40% to 50% occurring once. The source material was blood. The receptors derive from a man aged 55 to 70 in good health. The CDR3 runs from the conserved cysteine through the conserved F or W. A D gene is named only where the DNA matches it firmly. The size of a clone is reported for some rows only, either as once, few or many, or as a class for expanded clones.

V	D	size	J	DNA	CDR3
TRBV4-3	TRBD1	few	TRBJ2-7	TGCGCCAGCAGCCAAGATTGGACAGGGGTATCCCACGAGCAGTACTTC	CASSQDWTGVSHEQYF
TRBV20-1	.	many	TRBJ2-6	TGCAGTGCTAGAGATCGAGGCTCTGGGGCCAACGTCCTGACTTTC	CSARDRGSGANVLTF
TRBV5-6	.	.	TRBJ1-4	TGTGCCAGCAGCTGGGCGGGAACCAGGACAGATGAAAAACTGTTTTTT	CASSWAGTRTDEKLFF
TRBV27	TRBD2	.	TRBJ2-5	TGTGCCAGCAGTAAAAGCGGGGACCGGGTGACCCAGTACTTC	CASSKSGDRVTQYF
TRBV14	.	few	TRBJ2-3	TGTGCCTATTTGGGCCTCTGCACAGATACGCAGTATTTT	CAYLGLCTDTQYF
TRBV2	.	few	TRBJ2-3	TGTGCCAGCAAATGGGACACCACAGATACGCAGTATTTT	CASKWDTTDTQYF
TRBV6-2/TRBV6-3	.	.	TRBJ2-2	TGTGCCAGCCACGAGTTTGGACTAAAGGACGGGGAGCTGTTTTTT	CASHEFGLKDGELFF
TRBV10-3	TRBD1	.	TRBJ2-5	TGTGCCATCAGTCGAGGTGGACAGGGGAACCAAGAGACCCAGTACTTC	CAISRGGQGNQETQYF
TRBV7-2	TRBD1	few	TRBJ2-7	TGTGCCAGCAGCTTAAACAGCGCAGGGGGCTACGAGCAGTACTTC	CASSLNSAGGYEQYF
TRBV6-5	TRBD2	.	TRBJ2-1	TGTGCCAGCACCCTCAGCGGGGTTGGGTACAATGAGCAGTTCTTC	CASTLSGVGYNEQFF
TRBV5-1	TRBD1	.	TRBJ1-1	TGCGCCAGCAGCTTGTTCGGGACAGACTCAATGAACACTGAAGCTTTCTTT	CASSLFGTDSMNTEAFF
TRBV11-2	.	.	TRBJ2-6	TGTGCCAGCAGCCCGAGTCAGGGGCCCACTGGGGCCAACGTCCTGACTTTC	CASSPSQGPTGANVLTF
TRBV9	.	many	TRBJ2-1	TGTGCCAGCAGCGCTGCGATGGGGTTGGGTGAGCAGTTCTTC	CASSAAMGLGEQFF
TRBV4-3	.	.	TRBJ2-1	TGCGCCAGCAGCAGACAGGTCCCCTCCGGGGAGCAGTTCTTC	CASSRQVPSGEQFF
TRBV6-5	TRBD2	.	TRBJ2-5	TGTGCCAGCACCCCCTTGGCGGGGGAGGAGACCCAGTACTTC	CASTPLAGEETQYF
TRBV28	.	.	TRBJ1-1	TGTGCCAGCAGGCTACGGGACCGGGCTTTCTTT	CASRLRDRAFF
TRBV20-1	.	many	TRBJ2-5	TGCAGTGCTAGAGTCGGCTCAGAGACCCAGTACTTC	CSARVGSETQYF
TRBV5-1	.	.	TRBJ2-1	TGCGCCAGCAGCTTAGGAGGGGGCGGGTCCAATGAGCAGTTCTTC	CASSLGGGGSNEQFF
TRBV3-1	TRBD2	few	TRBJ2-3	TGTGCCTCAAAACTAGCGGGGGACACAGATACGCAGTATTTT	CASKLAGDTDTQYF
TRBV2	.	.	TRBJ2-3	TGTGCCAGCCAAAGGACGGAAACTAGCACAGATACGCAGTATTTT	CASQRTETSTDTQYF
TRBV7-2	.	.	TRBJ2-7	TGTGCCAGCAGCCCTGCTCGGGGGGCTCCCGAGCAGTACTTC	CASSPARGAPEQYF
TRBV5-5	.	.	TRBJ2-3	TGTGCCAGCAAGTCCCTAGGGGGGCTTGGCACAGATACGCAGTATTTT	CASKSLGGLGTDTQYF
TRBV28	.	.	TRBJ2-6	TGTGCCAGCAGTACCCGGGACATCCTCTCTGGGGCCAACGTCCTGACTTTC	CASSTRDILSGANVLTF
TRBV5-6	TRBD2	.	TRBJ2-1	TGTGCCAGCAGCCAAGTACTAGCGCAGAAGGAGCAGTTCTTC	CASSQVLAQKEQFF
TRBV29-1	.	few	TRBJ2-2	TGCAGCGTGTCAGGACGGGTGACCGGGGAGCTGTTTTTT	CSVSGRVTGELFF
TRBV20-1	.	few	TRBJ2-3	TGCAGTGCTAGAACCTTGGACAGTGACACAGATACGCAGTATTTT	CSARTLDSDTDTQYF
TRBV12-3/TRBV12-4	TRBD1	.	TRBJ1-1	TGTGCCAGCAGTGTTACGGGACAGGAGAAAGCTTTCTTT	CASSVTGQEKAFF
TRBV28	TRBD2	few	TRBJ2-5	TGTGCCAGCAGTCCCGGGACTAGCGGGGGGACCCAGTACTTC	CASSPGTSGGTQYF
TRBV12-3/TRBV12-4	TRBD2	few	TRBJ2-7	TGTGCCAGCAGACTTGGCGGGACTAGCGGGGCCGCGACCTACGAGCAGTACTTC	CASRLGGTSGAATYEQYF
TRBV4-2	TRBD1	.	TRBJ1-6	TGTGCCAGCAGCCGGGGACAGGACTCCTATAATTCACCCCTCCACTTT	CASSRGQDSYNSPLHF
TRBV11-2	TRBD1	.	TRBJ2-3	TGTGCCAGCAGCATCGGGACAGGTAGCACAGATACGCAGTATTTT	CASSIGTGSTDTQYF
TRBV9	.	.	TRBJ2-5	TGTGCCAGCAGCGGGAGGGGTAGCGAGACCCAGTACTTC	CASSGRGSETQYF